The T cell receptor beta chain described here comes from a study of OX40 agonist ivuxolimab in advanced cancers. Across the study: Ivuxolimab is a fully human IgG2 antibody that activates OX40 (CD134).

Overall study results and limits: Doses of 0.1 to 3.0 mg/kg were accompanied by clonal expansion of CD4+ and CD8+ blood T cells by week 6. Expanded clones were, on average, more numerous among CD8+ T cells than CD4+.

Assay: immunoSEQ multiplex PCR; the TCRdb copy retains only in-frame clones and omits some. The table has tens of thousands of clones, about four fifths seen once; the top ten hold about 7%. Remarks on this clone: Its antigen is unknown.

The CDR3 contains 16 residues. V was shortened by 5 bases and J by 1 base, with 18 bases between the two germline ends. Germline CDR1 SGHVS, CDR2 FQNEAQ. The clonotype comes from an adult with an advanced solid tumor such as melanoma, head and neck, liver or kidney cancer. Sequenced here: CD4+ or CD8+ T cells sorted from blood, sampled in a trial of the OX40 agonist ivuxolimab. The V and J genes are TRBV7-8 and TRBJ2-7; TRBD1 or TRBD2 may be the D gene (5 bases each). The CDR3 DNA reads TGTGCCAGCAGCCAGCTTTGGGGGAGTGAATCCTACGAGCAGTACTTC. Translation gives CASSQLWGSESYEQYF.